The rows below give T cell receptor beta chains drawn from one sample of a study of naive and memory T cell subsets. TCRdb reprocessed the 5' RACE reads via MiXCR and lists one record per CDR3 protein. Among about 32,000 distinct CDR3 sequences, 16% were seen once, and the ten largest hold 2% to 3%. These receptors came from a female donor in good health. Both conserved end residues are part of each CDR3. The order of the fields is CDR3 length, V gene, D gene, clone size, J gene, CDR3 DNA, CDR3 protein. The D gene is left open where the match is weak. The size of a clone is reported for some rows only, either as once, few or many, or as a class for expanded clones.

15	TRBV29-1	TRBD2	many	TRBJ2-3	TGCAGCGTTGAAAGTGGGCGGGGGGGAACAGATACGCAGTATTTT	CSVESGRGGTDTQYF
13	TRBV12-3/TRBV12-4	.	many	TRBJ2-3	TGTGCCATCCTGACAGGTTTAGCAGATACGCAGTATTTT	CAILTGLADTQYF
13	TRBV29-1	TRBD1	.	TRBJ1-1	TGCAGCGTTGATCAGGGGGCGCGCACTGAAGCTTTCTTT	CSVDQGARTEAFF
11	TRBV10-3	.	many	TRBJ1-2	TGTGCCATCACTGATGGTAGCGGCTACACCTTC	CAITDGSGYTF
15	TRBV7-3	.	few	TRBJ2-1	TGTGCCAGCAGCGATTCCGGTGGCGCCTACAATGAGCAGTTCTTC	CASSDSGGAYNEQFF
15	TRBV29-1	.	many	TRBJ1-1	TGCAGCGTTGAGGGTGACGGGGTCCTGAACACTGAAGCTTTCTTT	CSVEGDGVLNTEAFF
12	TRBV9	.	.	TRBJ2-2	TGTGCCAGCAGCGTAGTGACCGGGGAGCTGTTTTTT	CASSVVTGELFF
15	TRBV20-1	.	.	TRBJ2-3	TGCAGTGCTAGTTCTTGGGCGTCTAGCACAGATACGCAGTATTTT	CSASSWASSTDTQYF
14	TRBV7-2	TRBD2	.	TRBJ2-7	TGTGCCAGCAGCTCCTTAGCGGGGAACTACGAGCAGTACTTC	CASSSLAGNYEQYF
14	TRBV7-8	TRBD1	.	TRBJ2-1	TGTGCCAGCAGCTCTCGGACAGGGGGCAATGAGCAGTTCTTC	CASSSRTGGNEQFF
13	TRBV7-9	.	few	TRBJ1-3	TGTGCCAGCGCACACAAGGGTGAAAACACCATATATTTT	CASAHKGENTIYF
15	TRBV20-1	TRBD1	many	TRBJ1-5	TGCAGTGCTAGACCCAGGGGGTATAGCAATCAGCCCCAGCATTTT	CSARPRGYSNQPQHF
11	TRBV29-1	.	few	TRBJ1-2	TGCAGCGGGGTAGGGGATTCTGGCTACACCTTC	CSGVGDSGYTF
14	TRBV29-1	.	many	TRBJ2-3	TGCAGCGCCGCGGGACAGCTAAGCGCAGATACGCAGTATTTT	CSAAGQLSADTQYF
15	TRBV18	.	many	TRBJ2-5	TGTGCCAGCTCTCAAAACGGGGGCTGGACGGAGACCCAGTACTTC	CASSQNGGWTETQYF
12	TRBV12-5	.	.	TRBJ1-3	TGTGCTAGTGGTTTGATGGGGCCACCACTGTATTTT	CASGLMGPPLYF
18	TRBV7-2	.	few	TRBJ2-1	TGTGCCAGCAGCTACACCACCGGACTGGGCGGGGGCCTAAATGAGCAGTTCTTC	CASSYTTGLGGGLNEQFF
16	TRBV20-1	.	many	TRBJ2-1	TGCAGTACACCTCCGGGATCGGGTAGCGCCTACAATGAGCAGTTCTTC	CSTPPGSGSAYNEQFF
18	TRBV6-5	TRBD2	.	TRBJ2-3	TGTGCCAGCAGTTACCTCTCGGGAGGGTTAGCGCGCACAGATACGCAGTATTTT	CASSYLSGGLARTDTQYF
14	TRBV12-3/TRBV12-4	TRBD2	.	TRBJ2-1	TGTGCCAGCATGCCCGGGGGGACCTACAATGAGCAGTTCTTC	CASMPGGTYNEQFF
17	TRBV9	TRBD1	.	TRBJ1-3	TGTGCCAGCAGCCCCCGGACAGGGGTATTTTCTGGAAACACCATATATTTT	CASSPRTGVFSGNTIYF
15	TRBV7-2	.	.	TRBJ2-5	TGTGCCAGCAGCTTACGTGGGGGGGCTGTAGAGACCCAGTACTTC	CASSLRGGAVETQYF
13	TRBV20-1	.	medium-sized	TRBJ1-1	TGCAGTGCTAGGTTTACCGTGAACACTGAAGCTTTCTTT	CSARFTVNTEAFF
16	TRBV25-1	TRBD2	.	TRBJ2-5	TGTGCCAGCAGTGATAGACTAGCGGGGGGGCAAGAGACCCAGTACTTC	CASSDRLAGGQETQYF
13	TRBV5-1	.	.	TRBJ1-2	TGCGCCAGCAGCTTGCGGGGGGACTATGGCTACACCTTC	CASSLRGDYGYTF
17	TRBV4-2	TRBD1	.	TRBJ2-6	TGTGCCAGCACTCTAACAGGGGCGATCTCTGGGGCCAACGTCCTGACTTTC	CASTLTGAISGANVLTF
16	TRBV9	.	.	TRBJ1-1	TGTGCCAGCAGCCCCCTAGGGTACACAGCTAACACTGAAGCTTTCTTT	CASSPLGYTANTEAFF
16	TRBV12-3/TRBV12-4	TRBD1	few	TRBJ2-3	TGTGCCAGCAGAGACCCGGGACAGGGGTTTGCAGATACGCAGTATTTT	CASRDPGQGFADTQYF
15	TRBV7-2	.	few	TRBJ2-3	TGTGCCAGCAGCTACCGACAGGCTCACACAGATACGCAGTATTTT	CASSYRQAHTDTQYF
15	TRBV7-9	TRBD2	.	TRBJ2-1	TGTGCCAGCAGAGCTAGCGGGGCGTCCTACAATGAGCAGTTCTTC	CASRASGASYNEQFF
16	TRBV20-1	TRBD1	many	TRBJ2-3	TGCAGTGCTAGGAATCCACAGGGGGCGCGCACAGATACGCAGTATTTT	CSARNPQGARTDTQYF
14	TRBV20-1	.	many	TRBJ2-7	TGCAGTGCTAAACGAGACCCGGACTCCTACGAGCAGTACTTC	CSAKRDPDSYEQYF
15	TRBV20-1	.	many	TRBJ2-2	TGCAGTGCTAGAAGGTTTAATGGGTTTGGCGGGGAGCTGTTTTTT	CSARRFNGFGGELFF
12	TRBV5-1	.	few	TRBJ1-2	TGCGCCAGCAGCTTTGAAGGAAATGGCTACACCTTC	CASSFEGNGYTF
14	TRBV11-2	.	many	TRBJ2-3	TGTGCCAGCAGCCCTGGACTGCACACAGATACGCAGTATTTT	CASSPGLHTDTQYF
16	TRBV12-3/TRBV12-4	TRBD2	many	TRBJ2-1	TGTGCCAGCAGTTTTTCCCTAGCGGGGGGGGACAATGAGCAGTTCTTC	CASSFSLAGGDNEQFF
15	TRBV10-2	.	medium-sized	TRBJ1-1	TGCGCCAGCAGTGATGGCAGCTTAAGGAACACTGAAGCTTTCTTT	CASSDGSLRNTEAFF
15	TRBV5-1	TRBD2	.	TRBJ2-7	TGCGCCAGCAGCCCGGGACTAGCGGATTCCTACGAGCAGTACTTC	CASSPGLADSYEQYF
16	TRBV6-5	TRBD1	many	TRBJ1-2	TGTGCCAGCAGTTACACGAAGATACAGGGGGTAGGTGGCTACACCTTC	CASSYTKIQGVGGYTF
13	TRBV5-1	TRBD2	.	TRBJ2-1	TGCGCCAGCAGCTTGGCAGGGAGGGATGAGCAGTTCTTC	CASSLAGRDEQFF
12	TRBV10-1	TRBD2	few	TRBJ2-7	TGCGCCAGCAGTGAGTCGGGAGCGGGGGGGACTTTC	CASSESGAGGTF
15	TRBV7-8	TRBD2	few	TRBJ2-5	TGTGCCAGCAGCCCAGGACTAGCGGTCCAAGAGACCCAGTACTTC	CASSPGLAVQETQYF
13	TRBV10-3	.	.	TRBJ1-6	TGTGCCATCCGGGAGATGACTAATTCACCCCTCCACTTT	CAIREMTNSPLHF
11	TRBV29-1	.	many	TRBJ1-2	TGCAGCGTTCTGGAGCGCTATGGCTACACCTTC	CSVLERYGYTF
14	TRBV29-1	.	many	TRBJ2-5	TGCAGCGCCCCGTCGTCGGGCTTACAAGAGACCCAGTACTTC	CSAPSSGLQETQYF
11	TRBV24-1	.	few	TRBJ2-2	TGTGCCACCTCTGGCACCGGGGAGCTGTTTTTT	CATSGTGELFF
15	TRBV12-3/TRBV12-4	.	medium-sized	TRBJ2-3	TGTGCCAGCACCCCGGAGGGTTCTAGCACAGATACGCAGTATTTT	CASTPEGSSTDTQYF
18	TRBV20-1	.	.	TRBJ1-6	TGCAGTGCTAGAGATATGCAGGTCGGAGCCTCCTATAATTCACCCCTCCACTTT	CSARDMQVGASYNSPLHF
13	TRBV7-9	.	few	TRBJ1-3	TGTGCCAGCACCAACGAGGGTTTCAACACCATATATTTT	CASTNEGFNTIYF
15	TRBV24-1	.	.	TRBJ1-1	TGTGCCACCAGTGATCGCAACAGGGTTGGCACTGAAGCTTTCTTT	CATSDRNRVGTEAFF
15	TRBV6-4	TRBD1	.	TRBJ1-1	TGTGCCAGCAGTGACTCAACAGGGGGTAACACTGAAGCTTTCTTT	CASSDSTGGNTEAFF
14	TRBV7-2	.	.	TRBJ2-3	TGTGCCAGCAGCTTATCCCAGAACACAGATACGCAGTATTTT	CASSLSQNTDTQYF
13	TRBV28	TRBD1	many	TRBJ1-2	TGTGCCAGCAGTGAACAGGGGATCGATGGCTACACCTTC	CASSEQGIDGYTF